The rows below give T cell receptor beta chains drawn from one sample of a study of blood T cells in healthy people across ages. TCRdb analysed the 5' RACE reads with MiXCR anew, one entry per CDR3 protein. The data show roughly 800,000 distinct CDR3 sequences, 30% to 45% seen once. Sequenced input: blood. The receptors stem from a man aged 18 to 30 in good health. Both conserved end residues are part of each CDR3. A D gene is named only where the DNA matches it firmly. Size values are once, few and many counts, or a class for expanded clones, and some rows have none.

>many|TRBJ1-2|TRBV12-3/TRBV12-4|.
TGTGCCAGCAGCACAGGTGGCGGCTACACCTTC
CASSTGGGYTF
>few|TRBJ2-7|TRBV21-1|.
TGTGCCAGCAGCAAAGCCGGTGAGCAGTACTTC
CASSKAGEQYF
>few|TRBJ2-7|TRBV27|.
TGTGCCAGCAGTGTTCGTGCACAGGGATCCGAGCAGTACTTC
CASSVRAQGSEQYF
>.|TRBJ1-1|TRBV29-1|TRBD1
TGCAGCGCTTACAGGGGGAACACTGAAGCTTTCTTT
CSAYRGNTEAFF
>few|TRBJ2-2|TRBV7-2|.
TGTGCCAGCAGCCCACCCTGGGCGGGCCTGAACACCGGGGAGCTGTTTTTT
CASSPPWAGLNTGELFF
>many|TRBJ2-1|TRBV5-6|.
TGTGCCAGCAGCTTGGGACAGGAGCAGTTCTTC
CASSLGQEQFF
>few|TRBJ1-5|TRBV12-3/TRBV12-4|TRBD1
TGTGCCAGCAGTTCACGGGACAGTTTTCAGCCCCAGCATTTT
CASSSRDSFQPQHF
>.|TRBJ1-2|TRBV6-2/TRBV6-3|.
TGTGCCAGCAGAGGGACTGACAACCGCTATGGCTACACCTTC
CASRGTDNRYGYTF
>many|TRBJ2-3|TRBV9|TRBD1
TGTGCCAGCAGCGCTGACAGGGGGGTAACAGATACGCAGTATTTT
CASSADRGVTDTQYF
>few|TRBJ1-1|TRBV20-1|.
TGCAGTGCCGCTGGAGTGACGAACACTGAAGCTTTCTTT
CSAAGVTNTEAFF
>.|TRBJ2-1|TRBV29-1|TRBD2
TGCAGCGTTGAAGATAGGCGTCTAGCGGGTAACAATGAGCAGTTCTTC
CSVEDRRLAGNNEQFF
>many|TRBJ2-7|TRBV13|TRBD1
TGTGCCAGCAGACCAGGACAGGAGATAGACGAGCAGTACTTC
CASRPGQEIDEQYF
>.|TRBJ2-5|TRBV5-1|TRBD1
TGCGCCAGCACCAGACAGGGTACCCCTCTGGGTGAGCAGTACTTC
CASTRQGTPLGEQYF
>.|TRBJ2-3|TRBV9|TRBD2
TGTGCCAGCAGCGTGGGACTAGCAAGCACAGATACGCAGTATTTT
CASSVGLASTDTQYF
>.|TRBJ1-4|TRBV4-3|.
TGCGCCAGCAGCCAAGACAGGGTGCAGGCAACTAATGAAAAACTGTTTTTT
CASSQDRVQATNEKLFF
>.|TRBJ2-1|TRBV29-1|.
TGCAGCGTTAACAGGGACTACAATGAGCAGTTCTTC
CSVNRDYNEQFF
>.|TRBJ1-1|TRBV27|.
TGTGCCAGCAGTTTTGGCCCCACAGGAGGGACTGAAGCTTTCTTT
CASSFGPTGGTEAFF
>.|TRBJ1-1|TRBV20-1|TRBD1
TGCAGTCCGAAAGCCCCTTTAACAGGGGCCCACACTGAAGCTTTCTTT
CSPKAPLTGAHTEAFF
>.|TRBJ2-7|TRBV6-5|.
TGTGCCAGCAGTTATGGAGCTGGGGGCTACGAGCAGTACTTC
CASSYGAGGYEQYF
>once|TRBJ2-1|TRBV9|.
TGTGCCAGCAGCGTAGGATCGAATGAGCAGTTCTTC
CASSVGSNEQFF